Listed below are T cell receptor beta chains from one sample, sequenced in a study of blood T cell repertoires in COVID-19. Here immunoSEQ multiplex PCR was the method, and the copy in TCRdb shows in-frame clones only, minus some. The sample lists roughly 330,000 clones, around 90% occurring once. The specimen was PBMCs or T cells enriched from blood (not recorded which). The receptor set was obtained from a woman aged 30 to 39 who had recovered from COVID-19. CDR3s include the opening cysteine and the closing phenylalanine or tryptophan. Each record gives: J gene, V gene, clone size, D gene, CDR3 length, CDR3 protein, CDR3 DNA. The D gene is left open where the match is weak. Not all rows give a size; the values are once, few, many and, for expanded clones, a class.

J: TRBJ1-2
V: TRBV5-1
size: NA
D: NA
length: 15
CDR3: CASSPSRLSVYGYTF
DNA: TGCGCCAGCAGCCCCTCTCGGCTTAGCGTTTATGGCTACACCTTC

J: TRBJ1-1
V: TRBV30
size: NA
D: NA
length: 15
CDR3: CAWSVRGGMNTEAFF
DNA: TGTGCCTGGAGTGTACGGGGGGGGATGAACACTGAAGCTTTCTTT

J: TRBJ1-1
V: TRBV7-2
size: NA
D: NA
length: 14
CDR3: CASSAGWGGTEAFF
DNA: TGTGCCAGCAGCGCCGGTTGGGGGGGCACTGAAGCTTTCTTT

J: TRBJ1-5
V: TRBV25-1
size: NA
D: NA
length: 14
CDR3: CASSGGLSNQPQHF
DNA: TGTGCCAGCAGTGGCGGGTTGAGCAATCAGCCCCAGCATTTT

J: TRBJ1-1
V: TRBV5-1
size: NA
D: NA
length: 15
CDR3: CASSLGQLMNTEAFF
DNA: TGCGCCAGCAGCTTGGGACAGCTCATGAACACTGAAGCTTTCTTT

J: TRBJ2-7
V: TRBV13
size: once
D: NA
length: 13
CDR3: CASSPRGPYEQYF
DNA: TGTGCCAGCAGCCCTCGCGGGCCGTACGAGCAGTACTTC

J: TRBJ2-3
V: TRBV5-1
size: NA
D: TRBD2
length: 16
CDR3: CASSLEAGGQIDTQYF
DNA: TGCGCCAGCAGCTTGGAAGCGGGGGGGCAAATAGATACGCAGTATTTT

J: TRBJ1-4
V: TRBV5-4
size: NA
D: NA
length: 14
CDR3: CASSFGGVGEKLFF
DNA: TGTGCCAGCAGCTTCGGCGGAGTTGGTGAAAAACTGTTTTTT

J: TRBJ2-7
V: TRBV4-1
size: NA
D: TRBD1
length: 16
CDR3: CASSPGQATLSYEQYF
DNA: TGCGCCAGCAGCCCAGGACAGGCAACTCTCTCCTACGAGCAGTACTTC

J: TRBJ1-1
V: TRBV6-4
size: NA
D: TRBD1
length: 16
CDR3: CASSGLQGAGAAEAFF
DNA: TGTGCCAGCAGTGGCCTCCAGGGGGCAGGAGCTGCTGAAGCTTTCTTT

J: TRBJ2-2
V: TRBV5-1
size: NA
D: TRBD2
length: 19
CDR3: CASSLALDPTGGYTGELFF
DNA: TGCGCCAGCAGCTTGGCCTTGGACCCAACGGGGGGGTACACCGGGGAGCTGTTTTTT

J: TRBJ2-3
V: TRBV9
size: NA
D: TRBD1
length: 16
CDR3: CASSSNRGSGTDTQYF
DNA: TGTGCCAGCAGCTCGAACAGGGGCTCTGGCACAGATACGCAGTATTTT

J: TRBJ1-1
V: TRBV10-3
size: NA
D: NA
length: 13
CDR3: CAISWERVTEAFF
DNA: TGTGCCATCAGTTGGGAGAGGGTTACTGAAGCTTTCTTT